Below are 6 T cell receptor beta chains sequenced from a single sample in a study of T-cell reconstitution after alpha-beta-depleted transplantation in children. TCRbeta library preparation incorporated unique molecular identifiers. One entry per CDR3 protein, called by TCRdb with MiXCR from the PCR reads. The data show 220,000 or so distinct CDR3 sequences, with approximately 8.9% seen just once and less than 8% held by the top ten. The sequenced sample was PBMCs, mostly from graft donor cells, obtained 180 days after TCRalphabeta/CD19-depleted stem cell transplant. The receptor set was obtained from a male patient younger than 18 who had a stem cell transplant for acute lymphoblastic leukemia, so the T cells may come from the graft donor.

The table lists this clonotype with many counts. The genes are TRBV18 and TRBJ2-5, with a possible D match to TRBD2 (5 bases). This CDR3 has 15 residues. V was shortened by 1 base and J by 2 bases, with 11 bases between the two germline ends. From germline, CDR1 is KGHSH and CDR2 LQKENI. Written as DNA, the CDR3 is TGTGCCAGCTCACCACTGCGGGCGACTCAAGAGACCCAGTACTTC. Its translation: CASSPLRATQETQYF.

Remarks on this clonotype: Since a much larger clone is just one base distant, this may be a read error. J is TRBJ1-3 and V is TRBV7-9, with 7 nucleotides matching TRBD1. The CDR3 contains 14 residues. Germline lookup yields CDR1 SEHNR and CDR2 FQNEAQ (reference sequence). CDR3 residues: CVSSLETGGNTIYF. The CDR3 nucleotides are TGTGTCAGCAGCTTGGAGACAGGGGGAAACACCATATATTTT.

This clonotype was detected many times. The chain combines TRBV7-9 with TRBJ1-2; the match to TRBD1 covers 8 bases. The germline V gene has CDR1 SEHNR and CDR2 FQNEAQ (reference sequence). V trimming: 4 bases; J trimming: 7 bases; junction bases outside the gene matches: 8. The CDR3 runs to 14 residues. CDR3 sequence (DNA): TGTGCCAGCAGCTCATACGGGACAGGTGCTGGCTACACCTTC. Translated: CASSSYGTGAGYTF. The whole variable domain, filled in from reference TRBV7-9 and TRBJ1-2, reads DTGVSQNPRHKITKRGQNVTFRCDPISEHNRLYWYRQTLGQGPEFLTYFQNEAQLEKSRLLSDRFSAERPKGSFSTLEIQRTEQGDSAMYLCASSSYGTGAGYTFGSGTRLTVV.

V gene TRBV21-1 combines with J gene TRBJ2-7; TRBD1, as called in the table, went unchecked against the DNA. TRBV21-1 is tagged as a pseudogene. This CDR3 has 15 amino acids. The CDR3 is CASSSYRDRDYEQYF. CDR3 bases: TGTGCCAGCAGCTCTTACCGGGACAGGGACTACGAGCAGTACTTC.

At least ten counts were recorded for this clonotype. J is TRBJ2-2 and V is TRBV28; no firm D call. This CDR3 comprises 15 residues. CDR1 is MDHEN and CDR2 is SYDVKM in the germline V gene. V lost 3 bases and J 8 bases, leaving 16 bases between the germline ends. CDR3 in DNA: TGTGCCAGCAGTTTCTTCACCTCGACTCTTGGGGAGCTGTTTTTT. This gives the protein CASSFFTSTLGELFF.

This clonotype appeared a single time. This could be a read error, since a much larger clone is one nucleotide away. The rearrangement joins TRBV18 to TRBJ2-1; D gene unclear. V lost 3 bases and J lost 7, with 10 bases in between. This CDR3 has 13 residues. The germline V gene has CDR1 KGHSH and CDR2 LQKENI. This CDR3 is CASSPIFGNEQFF. CDR3 nucleotide sequence: TGTGCCAGCTCACCGATTTTTGGAAATGAGCAGTTCTTC.